This entry lists 18 T cell receptor beta chains sequenced from one sample in a study of OX40 agonist ivuxolimab in advanced cancers. Sequencing was performed with immunoSEQ multiplex PCR; in TCRdb, only in-frame clones are kept and a portion is missing. Among 37,000 or so clones, about 78% were seen once, and the ten largest hold 22%. The input for sequencing was CD4+ or CD8+ T cells sorted from blood, taken in a trial of the OX40 agonist ivuxolimab. The source is an adult with an advanced solid tumor such as melanoma, head and neck, liver or kidney cancer.

The chain uses TRBV28 and TRBJ1-1, with 8 bases identical to TRBD1. This CDR3 is 16 amino acids long. Germline V gives CDR1 MDHEN, CDR2 SYDVKM. V gave up 4 bases and J gave up 4 bases; unmatched junction bases: 11. The CDR3 coding sequence is TGTGCCAGCAGTTCCGGACAGGGATTTGGGAGCACTGAAGCTTTCTTT. Protein sequence: CASSSGQGFGSTEAFF.

The V gene is TRBV27, the J gene TRBJ1-5; weak D call: TRBD1 (5 bases). The ends were cut back, 1 base at V and 0 bases at J, with 25 bases in the middle. The CDR3 spans 21 residues. The germline CDR1 and CDR2 sequences are MNHEY and SMNVEV (reference sequence). The CDR3 loop is CASSLLGSVTTDGYSNQPQHF. The CDR3 coding sequence is TGTGCCAGCAGTTTATTGGGATCCGTAACGACAGACGGGTATAGCAATCAGCCCCAGCATTTT.

The chain uses TRBV2 and TRBJ1-6; no clear D gene. Germline lookup yields CDR1 SNHLY and CDR2 FYNNEI. Trimming removed 2 bases at V and 7 bases at J, with 12 bases between. The CDR3 has 15 residues. The DNA for the CDR3 is TGTGCCAGCAGTGAACTACCCGGAGGCAATTCACCCCTCCACTTT. Protein: CASSELPGGNSPLHF.

The gene calls are TRBV6-6 and TRBJ2-7; a possible D gene is TRBD1 (6 bases). CDR3 size: 12 residues. The germline CDR1 and CDR2 sequences are MNHNY and SVGAGI (reference sequence). With 6 bases removed from V and 7 bases from J, the gap between germline ends came to 13 bases. The DNA of the CDR3 is TGTGCCAGCAGGACACAGGGTTTAGAGCAGTACTTC. Its translation is CASRTQGLEQYF.

This chain links TRBV4-3 with TRBJ2-3; D remains unclear. Trimming removed 0 bases at V and 0 bases at J, with 7 bases between. CDR3 size: 15 residues. CDR1 and CDR2 from the germline V gene are LGHNA and YSLEER. The CDR3 spells CASSQERPSTDTQYF. The DNA for the CDR3 is TGCGCCAGCAGCCAAGAACGGCCTAGCACAGATACGCAGTATTTT.

V and J are TRBV6-6 and TRBJ2-2; D may match TRBD1 or TRBD2 (5 bases each). Germline CDR1 is MNHNY and CDR2 is SVGAGI (reference sequence). This CDR3 is 13 amino acids long. The V end lost 11 bases, the J end lost 4 bases, and 14 bases lay between the germline ends. CDR3 bases: TGTGCCTGCAACCGGGACCCCACCGGGGAGCTGTTTTTT. It codes for CACNRDPTGELFF.

The rearrangement links TRBV4-1 to TRBJ2-2, with 12 bases lining up with TRBD2. The CDR3 runs 17 residues. Germline V lookup: CDR1 MGHRA, CDR2 YSYEKL. The V segment lost 1 base and the J segment 8 bases; nucleotides outside the gene matches: 8. The CDR3 bases are TGCGCCAGCAGCCAAGGACTAGCGGGAGCCCCGAGGGGGGAGCTGTTTTTT. Translation gives CASSQGLAGAPRGELFF.

V gene TRBV7-6 combines with J gene TRBJ1-1, with TRBD1 as a possible D gene (5 bases). V was trimmed by 5 bases and J by 1 base, leaving 26 bases between them. This CDR3 has 19 residues. Germline assignment: CDR1 SGHVS and CDR2 FNYEAQ. The CDR3 here is CASSHDKTGGATSNTEAFF. The CDR3 DNA is TGTGCCAGCAGCCACGATAAAACAGGAGGGGCTACTTCGAACACTGAAGCTTTCTTT.

V and J are TRBV4-2 and TRBJ2-2; D is undetermined. The CDR3 runs to 19 residues. Germline V gene sequence: CDR1 LGHNA, CDR2 YNFKEQ. V was pared by 0 bases and J by 0 bases, with 17 bases between. CDR3 sequence: CASSQDLVSYLTNTGELFF. The DNA for the CDR3 is TGTGCCAGCAGCCAAGATCTTGTGTCTTACCTAACGAACACCGGGGAGCTGTTTTTT.

This clone was counted between two and nine times. Sequence at one end of the junction differs from germline and may be a read error. The CDR3 region has the DNA TGTGCCAGCAGTTTGCTAGCGGGAGGGCTATCCTTCGAGCAGTACTTC. As protein: CASSLLAGGLSFEQYF. This rearrangement joins TRBV28 to TRBJ2-7; 12 nucleotides match TRBD2. Germline CDR1 MDHEN, CDR2 SYDVKM. CDR3 length: 16 amino acids. Complete variable domain (other parts from reference TRBV28 and TRBJ2-7): DVKVTQSSRYLVKRTGEKVFLECVQDMDHENMFWYRQDPGLGLRLIYFSYDVKMKEKGDIPEGYSVSREKKERFSLILESASTNQTSMYLCASSLLAGGLSFEQYFGPGTRLTVT.

The gene calls are TRBV9 and TRBJ2-3, with D perhaps TRBD1 or TRBD2 (5 bases each). V gave up 3 bases and J gave up 2 bases, with 10 bases separating them. CDR3 size: 14 residues. Germline CDR1 and CDR2: SGDLS and YYNGEE. Here the CDR3 reads CASSERGDTDTQYF. Here the CDR3 DNA reads TGTGCCAGCAGCGAGAGAGGGGACACAGATACGCAGTATTTT.

This clone occurred once. The V gene is TRBV10-3, the J gene TRBJ1-2, with D hard to call. The V end was cut by 3 bases, the J end by 7 bases, with 18 bases between. The CDR3 covers 15 residues. Germline assignment: CDR1 ENHRY and CDR2 SYGVKD. The CDR3 coding sequence is TGTGCCATCAGTGATGGCCCAGCCTTAATTGGTGGCTACACCTTC. Its translation: CAISDGPALIGGYTF.

About this clone itself: This CDR3 fails to terminate in the conserved phenylalanine or tryptophan, so it likely reflects a read error. This sequence joins TRBV6-5 and TRBJ1-2; TRBD1 might be the D (5 bases). Germline assignment: CDR1 MNHEY and CDR2 SVGAGI. The CDR3 contains 14 residues. The V and J ends lost 2 bases and 3 bases respectively, with 10 bases between them. CDR3 sequence: CASSYGREYYGYTS. The CDR3 nucleotides are TGTGCCAGCAGTTACGGCAGGGAATACTATGGCTACACCTCC.

This rearrangement joins TRBV6-6 to TRBJ2-7; 9 positions agree with TRBD1. Germline trimming cut 7 bases from V and 7 bases from J; bases unmatched to any gene: 11. The germline CDR1 and CDR2 sequences are MNHNY and SVGAGI (reference sequence). The CDR3 is made up of 14 amino acids. The CDR3 DNA reads TGTGCCAGCACCCAGGGGACAGGGTTGTGGGAGCAGTACTTC. This translates into CASTQGTGLWEQYF.

The V call is TRBV4-1, the J call TRBJ2-7; D perhaps matches TRBD2 (6 bases). Germline loops: CDR1 MGHRA, CDR2 YSYEKL. The CDR3 loop spans 12 amino acids. V lost 4 bases, J lost 7 bases, and 11 bases lay in between. CDR3 DNA: TGCGCCAGCAGCCCCCCGGGAGTTGAGCAGTACTTC. Its translation is CASSPPGVEQYF.

CDR3 DNA sequence: TGTGCCAGCTCACCACTCGGGTTCACTGAAGCTTTCTTT. This sequence encodes CASSPLGFTEAFF. The chain carries TRBV18 and TRBJ1-1; no clear D gene. V was shortened by 1 base and J by 4 bases, with 7 bases between the two germline ends. CDR1 is KGHSH and CDR2 is LQKENI in the germline V gene. This CDR3 contains 13 residues.

This chain links TRBV21-1 with TRBJ2-7; the table's D call, TRBD2, was not checked against the DNA. TRBV21-1 is termed a pseudogene. There are 15 residues in the CDR3. Here the CDR3 reads CASSKSREGIDEQYF. The CDR3 bases are TGTGCCAGCAGCAAATCGAGGGAGGGCATCGACGAGCAGTACTTC.

This chain joins TRBV11-3 and TRBJ2-7, with D possibly being TRBD2 (6 bases). V was trimmed by 1 base and J by 6 bases, leaving 10 bases between them. The germline V gene has CDR1 SGHNT and CDR2 YENEEA. The CDR3 sequence is 13 residues long. In nucleotides, the CDR3 is TGTGCCAGCAGCTTAGTATTCGGGAGCGAGCAGTACTTC. Translation: CASSLVFGSEQYF.